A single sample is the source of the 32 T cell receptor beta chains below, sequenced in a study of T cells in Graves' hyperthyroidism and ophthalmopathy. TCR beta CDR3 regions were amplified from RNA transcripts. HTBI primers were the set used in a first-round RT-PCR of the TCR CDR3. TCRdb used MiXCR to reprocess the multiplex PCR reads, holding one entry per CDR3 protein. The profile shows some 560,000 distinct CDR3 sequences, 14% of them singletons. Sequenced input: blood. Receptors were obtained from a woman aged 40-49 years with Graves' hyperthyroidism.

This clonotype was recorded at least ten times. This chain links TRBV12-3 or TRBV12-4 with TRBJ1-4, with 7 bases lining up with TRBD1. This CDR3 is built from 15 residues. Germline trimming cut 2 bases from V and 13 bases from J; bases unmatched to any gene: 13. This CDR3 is CASSLPTGKRSGLFF. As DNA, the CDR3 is TGTGCCAGCAGTTTACCGACAGGGAAAAGAAGCGGACTGTTTTTT.

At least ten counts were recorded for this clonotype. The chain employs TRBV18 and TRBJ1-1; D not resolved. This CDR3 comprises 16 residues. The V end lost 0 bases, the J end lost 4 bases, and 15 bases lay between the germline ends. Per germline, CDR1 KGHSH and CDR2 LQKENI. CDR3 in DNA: TGTGCCAGCTCACCACCGACGACTCTTCGGAGCACTGAAGCTTTCTTT. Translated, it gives CASSPPTTLRSTEAFF.

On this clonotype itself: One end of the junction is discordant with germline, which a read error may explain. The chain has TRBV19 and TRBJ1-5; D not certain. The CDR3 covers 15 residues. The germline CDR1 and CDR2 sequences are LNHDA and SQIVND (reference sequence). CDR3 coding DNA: TGTGCCAGTAGTATATCTGGGTTCAGCAATCGGCCCCAGCATTTT. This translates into CASSISGFSNRPQHF.

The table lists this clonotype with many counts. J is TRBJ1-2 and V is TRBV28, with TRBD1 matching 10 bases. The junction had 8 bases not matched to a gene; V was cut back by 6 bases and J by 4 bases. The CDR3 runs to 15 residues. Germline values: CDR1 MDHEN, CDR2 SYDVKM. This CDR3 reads CASREQTGGSYGYTF. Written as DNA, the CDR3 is TGTGCCAGCAGGGAACAGACAGGGGGCAGCTATGGCTACACCTTC.

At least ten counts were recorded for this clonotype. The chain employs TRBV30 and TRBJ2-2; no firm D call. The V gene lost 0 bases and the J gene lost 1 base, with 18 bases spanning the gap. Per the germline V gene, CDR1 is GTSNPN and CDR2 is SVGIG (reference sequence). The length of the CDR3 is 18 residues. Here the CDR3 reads CAWSVRLNVQQNTGELFF. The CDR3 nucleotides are TGTGCCTGGAGTGTACGTCTTAATGTACAGCAGAACACCGGGGAGCTGTTTTTT.

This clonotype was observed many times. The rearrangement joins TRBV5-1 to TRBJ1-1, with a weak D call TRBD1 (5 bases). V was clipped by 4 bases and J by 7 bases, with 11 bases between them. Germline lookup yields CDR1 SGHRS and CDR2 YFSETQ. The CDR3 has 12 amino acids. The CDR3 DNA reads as TGCGCCAGCAGCCAGGGCGGTAATGAAGCTTTCTTT. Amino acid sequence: CASSQGGNEAFF.

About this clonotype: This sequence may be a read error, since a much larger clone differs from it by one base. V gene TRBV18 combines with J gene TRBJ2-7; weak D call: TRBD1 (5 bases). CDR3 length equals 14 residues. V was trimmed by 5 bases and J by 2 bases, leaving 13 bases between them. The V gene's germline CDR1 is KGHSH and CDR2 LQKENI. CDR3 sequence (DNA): TGTGCCAGCTCAACGGACAACGAGCCCTACGAGCAGTACTTC. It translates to CASSTDNEPYEQYF.

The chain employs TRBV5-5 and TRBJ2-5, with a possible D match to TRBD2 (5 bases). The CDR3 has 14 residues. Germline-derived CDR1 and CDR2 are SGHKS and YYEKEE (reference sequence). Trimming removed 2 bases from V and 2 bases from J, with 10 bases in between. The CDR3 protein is CASSFLATQETQYF. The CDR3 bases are TGTGCCAGCAGCTTCTTAGCGACACAAGAGACCCAGTACTTC.

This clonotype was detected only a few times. The CDR3 sequence is CASVQGNTGELFF. Here the CDR3 DNA reads TGTGCCAGCGTCCAGGGAAACACCGGGGAGCTGTTTTTT. This chain connects TRBV27 to TRBJ2-2, with a tentative D call TRBD1 (5 bases). This CDR3 region has 13 residues. Germline CDR1 and CDR2: MNHEY and SMNVEV (reference sequence). The V and J ends lost 8 bases and 2 bases respectively, with 9 bases between them.

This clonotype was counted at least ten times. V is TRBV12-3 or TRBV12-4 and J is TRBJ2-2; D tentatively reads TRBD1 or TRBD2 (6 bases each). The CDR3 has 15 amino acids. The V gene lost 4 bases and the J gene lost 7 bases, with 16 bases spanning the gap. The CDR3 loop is CASSYAGDWDGELFF. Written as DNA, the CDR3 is TGTGCCAGCAGTTACGCAGGGGACTGGGACGGGGAGCTGTTTTTT.

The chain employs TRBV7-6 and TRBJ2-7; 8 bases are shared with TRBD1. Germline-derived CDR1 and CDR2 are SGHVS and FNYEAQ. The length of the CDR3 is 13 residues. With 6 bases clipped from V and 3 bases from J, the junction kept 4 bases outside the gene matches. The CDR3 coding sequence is TGTGCCAGCAGACAGGGGGGAGACTACGAGCAGTACTTC. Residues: CASRQGGDYEQYF. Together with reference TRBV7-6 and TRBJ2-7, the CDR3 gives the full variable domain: GAGVSQSPRYKVTKRGQDVALRCDPISGHVSLYWYRQALGQGPEFLTYFNYEAQQDKSGLPNDRFSAERPEGSISTLTIQRTEQRDSAMYRCASRQGGDYEQYFGPGTRLTVT.

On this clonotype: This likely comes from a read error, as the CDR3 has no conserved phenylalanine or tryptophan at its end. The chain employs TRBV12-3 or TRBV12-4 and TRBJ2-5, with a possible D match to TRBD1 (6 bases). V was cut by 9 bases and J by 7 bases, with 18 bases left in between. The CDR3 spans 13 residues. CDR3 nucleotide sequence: TGTGCCAGTTCGATCAGGGGCAGCGCGACCCAGTACCTC. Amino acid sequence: CASSIRGSATQYL.

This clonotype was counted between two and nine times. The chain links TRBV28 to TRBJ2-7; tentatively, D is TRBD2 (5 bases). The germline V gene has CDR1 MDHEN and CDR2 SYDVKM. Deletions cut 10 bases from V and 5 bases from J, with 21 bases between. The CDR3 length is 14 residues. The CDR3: CATVRTVRRDEQYF. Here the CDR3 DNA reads TGTGCCACCGTAAGGACTGTCCGACGGGACGAGCAGTACTTC.

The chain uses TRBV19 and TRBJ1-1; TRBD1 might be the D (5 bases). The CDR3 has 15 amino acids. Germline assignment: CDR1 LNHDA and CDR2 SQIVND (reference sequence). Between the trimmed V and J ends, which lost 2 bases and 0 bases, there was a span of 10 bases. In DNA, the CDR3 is TGTGCCAGTAGTATAAACACAGGCCTGAACACTGAAGCTTTCTTT. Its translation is CASSINTGLNTEAFF.

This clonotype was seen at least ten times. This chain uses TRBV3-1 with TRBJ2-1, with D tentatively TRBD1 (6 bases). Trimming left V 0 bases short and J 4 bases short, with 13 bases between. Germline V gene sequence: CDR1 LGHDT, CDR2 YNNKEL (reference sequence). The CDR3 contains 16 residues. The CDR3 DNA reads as TGTGCCAGCAGCCAAGATGGGCGAGGGGGATACAATGAGCAGTTCTTC. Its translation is CASSQDGRGGYNEQFF.

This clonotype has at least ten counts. CDR3 DNA: TGTGCCAGCAGCTTACTAGCGGGCCTCCAAGAGACCCAGTACTTC. It is translated as CASSLLAGLQETQYF. The V and J genes are TRBV27 and TRBJ2-5; 9 positions match TRBD2. CDR1 and CDR2 from the germline V gene are MNHEY and SMNVEV (reference sequence). The trim removed 6 bases at V and 1 base at J, leaving 6 bases unmatched. CDR3 length: 15 residues.

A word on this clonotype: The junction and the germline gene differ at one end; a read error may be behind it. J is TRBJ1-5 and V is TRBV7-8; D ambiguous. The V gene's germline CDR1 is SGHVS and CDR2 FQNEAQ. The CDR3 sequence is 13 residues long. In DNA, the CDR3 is TGTGCCAACAGCTTAAGCCCCACTCAGCCCCAGCATTTT. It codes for CANSLSPTQPQHF.

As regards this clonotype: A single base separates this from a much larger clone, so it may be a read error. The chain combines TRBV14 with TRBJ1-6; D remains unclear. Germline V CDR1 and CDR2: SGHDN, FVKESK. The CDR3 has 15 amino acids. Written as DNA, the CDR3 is TGTGTCAGCAGCCAAGATCCGGGAAGGGTTTCACCCCTCCACTTT. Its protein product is CVSSQDPGRVSPLHF.

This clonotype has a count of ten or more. In DNA, the CDR3 is TGTGCCAGCAGCTTATCTAAAGGAGGCGAGCAGTACTTC. Amino acid sequence: CASSLSKGGEQYF. The chain carries TRBV7-2 and TRBJ2-7; maybe TRBD2 (5 bases). V lost 2 bases, J lost 6 bases, and 11 bases lay in between. Germline values: CDR1 SGHTA, CDR2 FQGNSA. The CDR3 is 13 residues long.

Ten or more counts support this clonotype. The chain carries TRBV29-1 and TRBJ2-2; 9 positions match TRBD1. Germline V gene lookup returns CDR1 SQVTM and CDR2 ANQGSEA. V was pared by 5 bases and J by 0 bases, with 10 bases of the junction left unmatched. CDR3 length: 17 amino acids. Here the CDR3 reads CSVSGKQGATNTGELFF. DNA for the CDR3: TGCAGCGTTAGCGGAAAACAGGGGGCAACGAACACCGGGGAGCTGTTTTTT.

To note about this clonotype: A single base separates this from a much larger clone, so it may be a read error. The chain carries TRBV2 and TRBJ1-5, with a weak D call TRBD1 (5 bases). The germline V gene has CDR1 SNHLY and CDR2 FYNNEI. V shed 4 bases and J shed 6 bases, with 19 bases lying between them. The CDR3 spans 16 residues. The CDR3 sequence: CASSGGVTALSQPQHF. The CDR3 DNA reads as TGTGCCAGCAGTGGGGGGGTGACAGCGTTAAGTCAGCCCCAGCATTTT. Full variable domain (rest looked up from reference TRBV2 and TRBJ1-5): EPEVTQTPSHQVTQMGQEVILRCVPISNHLYFYWYRQILGQKVEFLVSFYNNEISEKSEIFDDQFSVERPDGSNFTLKIRSTKLEDSAMYFCASSGGVTALSQPQHFGDGTRLSIL.

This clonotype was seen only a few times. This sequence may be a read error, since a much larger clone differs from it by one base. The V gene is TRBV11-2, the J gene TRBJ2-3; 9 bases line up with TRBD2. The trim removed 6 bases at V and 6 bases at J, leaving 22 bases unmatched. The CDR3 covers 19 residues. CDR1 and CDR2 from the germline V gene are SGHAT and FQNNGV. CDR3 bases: TGTGCCAGCAGTTTAAAAGGAGTGGGCTCGCGGGAGGGCCCGGATACGCAGTATTTT. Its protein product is CASSLKGVGSREGPDTQYF.

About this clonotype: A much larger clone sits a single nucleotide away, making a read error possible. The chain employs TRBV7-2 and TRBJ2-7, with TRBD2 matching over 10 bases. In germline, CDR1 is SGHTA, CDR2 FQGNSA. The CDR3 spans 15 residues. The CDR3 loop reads CASGLGKTSGYEQYF. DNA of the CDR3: TGTGCCAGCGGCTTAGGGAAGACTAGCGGGTACGAGCAGTACTTC.

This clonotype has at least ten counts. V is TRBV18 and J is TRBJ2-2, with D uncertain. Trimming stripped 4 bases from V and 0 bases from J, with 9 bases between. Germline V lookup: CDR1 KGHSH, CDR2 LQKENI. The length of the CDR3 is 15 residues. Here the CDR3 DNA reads TGTGCCAGCTCACGGGAATCCGCGAACACCGGGGAGCTGTTTTTT. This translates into CASSRESANTGELFF.

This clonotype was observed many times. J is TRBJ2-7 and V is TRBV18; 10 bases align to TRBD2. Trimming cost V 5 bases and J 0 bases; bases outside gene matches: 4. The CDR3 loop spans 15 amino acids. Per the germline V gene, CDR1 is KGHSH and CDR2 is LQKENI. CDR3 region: CASSTTSGNSYEQYF. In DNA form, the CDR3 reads TGTGCCAGCTCAACCACTAGCGGGAACTCCTACGAGCAGTACTTC.

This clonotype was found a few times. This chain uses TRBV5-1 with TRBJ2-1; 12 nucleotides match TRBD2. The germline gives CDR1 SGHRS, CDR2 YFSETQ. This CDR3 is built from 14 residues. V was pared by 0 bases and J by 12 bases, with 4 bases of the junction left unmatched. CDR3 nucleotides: TGCGCCAGCAGCTTGGCTAGCGGGAGGGCCGGGCAGTTCTTC. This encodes CASSLASGRAGQFF.

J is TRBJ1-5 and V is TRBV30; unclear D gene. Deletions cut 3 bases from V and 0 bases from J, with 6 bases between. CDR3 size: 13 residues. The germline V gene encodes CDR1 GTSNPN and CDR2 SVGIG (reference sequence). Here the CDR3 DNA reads TGTGCCTGGAGCACACTTAGCAATCAGCCCCAGCATTTT. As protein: CAWSTLSNQPQHF. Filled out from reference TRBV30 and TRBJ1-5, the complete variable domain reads SQTIHQWPATLVQPVGSPLSLECTVEGTSNPNLYWYRQAAGRGLQLLFYSVGIGQISSEVPQNLSASRPQDRQFILSSKKLLLSDSGFYLCAWSTLSNQPQHFGDGTRLSIL.

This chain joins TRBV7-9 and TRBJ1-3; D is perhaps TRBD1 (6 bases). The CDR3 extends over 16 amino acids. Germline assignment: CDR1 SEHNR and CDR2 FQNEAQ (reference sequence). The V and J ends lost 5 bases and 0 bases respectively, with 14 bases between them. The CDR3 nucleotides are TGTGCCAGCAGCCCCCGGGGGGCAAGCTCTGGAAACACCATATATTTT. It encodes CASSPRGASSGNTIYF.

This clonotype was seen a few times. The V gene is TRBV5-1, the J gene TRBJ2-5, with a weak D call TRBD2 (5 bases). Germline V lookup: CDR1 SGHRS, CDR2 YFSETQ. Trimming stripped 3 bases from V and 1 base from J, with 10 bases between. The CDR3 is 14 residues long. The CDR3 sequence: CASSWGTSQETQYF. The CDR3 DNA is TGCGCCAGCAGCTGGGGAACTAGCCAAGAGACCCAGTACTTC.

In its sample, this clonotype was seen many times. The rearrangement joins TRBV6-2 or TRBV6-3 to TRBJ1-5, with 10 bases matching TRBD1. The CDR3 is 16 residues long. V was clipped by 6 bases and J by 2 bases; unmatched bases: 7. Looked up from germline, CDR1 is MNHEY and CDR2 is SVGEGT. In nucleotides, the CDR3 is TGTGCCAGCAGCCGTACCGGGACAGGGGGCAATCAGCCCCAGCATTTT. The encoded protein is CASSRTGTGGNQPQHF.

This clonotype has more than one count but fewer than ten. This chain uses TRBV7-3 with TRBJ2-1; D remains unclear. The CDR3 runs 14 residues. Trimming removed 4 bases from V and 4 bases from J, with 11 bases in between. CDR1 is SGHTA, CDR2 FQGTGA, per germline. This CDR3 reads CASSSDLGYNEQFF. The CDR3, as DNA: TGTGCCAGCAGCTCAGATCTAGGTTACAATGAGCAGTTCTTC.

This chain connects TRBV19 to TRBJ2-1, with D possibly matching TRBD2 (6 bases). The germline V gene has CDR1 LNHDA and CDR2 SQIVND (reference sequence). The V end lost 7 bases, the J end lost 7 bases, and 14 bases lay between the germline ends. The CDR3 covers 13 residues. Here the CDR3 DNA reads TGTGCCAGTAACGCGAGGGGACTGAATGAGCAGTTCTTC. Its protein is CASNARGLNEQFF.